The 18 T cell receptor beta chains below all came from one sample that was sequenced in a study of blood T cell repertoires in COVID-19 (dated by TCRdb to about 2020). The library was obtained by the immunoSEQ multiplex PCR assay. TCRdb took over this immuneACCESS table, retaining in-frame rearrangements with V and J assigned. Such tables are incomplete; in checked studies, under half of the missing clones stem from an unresolved V gene, and the remainder is unexplained. The table for this sample lists about 290,000 clones; around 90% of them were counted only once. Jointly, the top ten make up about 1.7% of the sample. Sequenced: PBMCs or T cells enriched from blood (not recorded which). The receptors were sampled from a woman in her thirties or forties who had recovered from COVID-19.

This clone appeared many times. The chain carries TRBV9 and TRBJ1-4, with D perhaps TRBD1 (6 bases). The CDR3 is 17 amino acids. Germline CDR1 SGDLS, CDR2 YYNGEE. The V gene lost 3 bases and the J gene lost 8 bases, with 23 bases spanning the gap. Here the CDR3 reads CASSGDRSGESREKLFF. The DNA for the CDR3 is TGTGCCAGCAGCGGTGACAGGTCTGGGGAATCGCGCGAAAAACTGTTTTTT. The variable domain in full, with the rest retrieved from reference TRBV9 and TRBJ1-4, is DSGVTQTPKHLITATGQRVTLRCSPRSGDLSVYWYQQSLDQGLQFLIQYYNGEERAKGNILERFSAQQFPDLHSELNLSSLELGDSALYFCASSGDRSGESREKLFFGSGTQLSVL.

The gene calls are TRBV7-2 and TRBJ2-1; maybe TRBD1 (6 bases). This CDR3 comprises 12 residues. Trimming removed 5 bases from V and 10 bases from J, with 12 bases in between. Germline V lookup: CDR1 SGHTA, CDR2 FQGNSA. CDR3 bases: TGTGCCAGCAGCCCTGCCACAGGGGAGCAGTTCTTC. Amino acid sequence: CASSPATGEQFF.

This chain uses TRBV7-2 with TRBJ1-1, with a weak D call TRBD1 (6 bases). The germline CDR1 and CDR2 sequences are SGHTA and FQGNSA. Trimming took 5 bases from V and 5 from J, leaving 15 bases between them. The CDR3 is 14 residues long. CDR3 nucleotide sequence: TGTGCCAGCAGCACTCAGGGGAGGGGTACTGAAGCTTTCTTT. Protein: CASSTQGRGTEAFF.

This clone is a singleton in its sample. The gene calls are TRBV5-1 and TRBJ2-4; weak D call: TRBD2 (7 bases). CDR1 SGHRS and CDR2 YFSETQ come from the germline V gene. The CDR3 is 13 amino acids. The V end lost 7 bases, the J end lost 6 bases, and 14 bases lay between the germline ends. In nucleotides, the CDR3 is TGCGCCAGCCAAGGGGGGGACGGAAACATTCAGTACTTC. It encodes CASQGGDGNIQYF. Full variable domain (rest looked up from reference TRBV5-1 and TRBJ2-4): KAGVTQTPRYLIKTRGQQVTLSCSPISGHRSVSWYQQTPGQGLQFLFEYFSETQRNKGNFPGRFSGRQFSNSRSEMNVSTLELGDSALYLCASQGGDGNIQYFGAGTRLSVL.

The table lists this clone with a count of one. The J gene is TRBJ2-2, the V gene TRBV25-1; tentatively, D is TRBD2 (5 bases). V lost 6 bases and J lost 4, with 9 bases in between. This CDR3 is built from 13 residues. CDR1 is MGHDK and CDR2 is SYGVNS in the germline V gene. The CDR3, as DNA: TGTGCCAGCAGGAGGGCGGCCACCGGGGAGCTGTTTTTT. Its translation: CASRRAATGELFF.

This clone was observed a few times. This chain links TRBV2 with TRBJ1-6; D might be TRBD1 (5 bases). CDR3 length: 14 residues. The V gene lost 5 bases and the J gene lost 7 bases, with 12 bases spanning the gap. Germline V gene data show CDR1 as SNHLY and CDR2 as FYNNEI. CDR3 DNA: TGTGCCAGCAGTAAGGAGGGGCGGAATTCACCCCTCCACTTT. This gives the protein CASSKEGRNSPLHF.

The V call is TRBV5-6, the J call TRBJ2-2; D gene uncertain. Looked up from germline, CDR1 is SGHDT and CDR2 is YYEEEE. V lost 4 bases and J 8 bases, leaving 12 bases between the germline ends. The CDR3 covers 13 residues. The CDR3 region is CASSDFSGGELFF. In DNA, the CDR3 is TGTGCCAGCAGCGATTTTTCCGGGGGGGAGCTGTTTTTT.

J is TRBJ2-7 and V is TRBV20-1, with D possibly matching TRBD1 (6 bases). The CDR3 contains 11 residues. CDR1 is DFQATT, CDR2 SNEGSKA, per germline (reference sequence). Trimming stripped 6 bases from V and 2 bases from J, with 8 bases between. Here the CDR3 DNA reads TGCAGTGCCAGGGGCGCCTACGAGCAGTACTTC. Its translation is CSARGAYEQYF.

CDR3 in DNA: TGCGCCAGCAGCCAATTAACTAGCGGGAGTTCCTACGAGCAGTACTTC. Its protein is CASSQLTSGSSYEQYF. The chain combines TRBV4-3 with TRBJ2-7, with 11 bases aligning to TRBD2. Trimming took 2 bases from V and 1 from J; bases not matched to a gene: 4. Germline loops: CDR1 LGHNA, CDR2 YSLEER. The CDR3 has 16 amino acids.

The table lists this clone with a count of one. J is TRBJ1-3 and V is TRBV4-1; unclear D gene. This CDR3 is 15 amino acids long. Germline CDR1 MGHRA, CDR2 YSYEKL. V lost 6 bases to trimming and J lost 0 bases, with 12 bases between them. The CDR3 protein is CASRVQGSSGNTIYF. Here the CDR3 DNA reads TGCGCCAGCAGAGTCCAAGGGAGCTCTGGAAACACCATATATTTT.

This chain joins TRBV29-1 and TRBJ2-7, with 8 bases that match TRBD1. The V and J ends lost 4 bases and 5 bases, in that order; junction bases with no gene match: 10. CDR3 length: 14 amino acids. CDR1 is SQVTM, CDR2 ANQGSEA, per germline. This CDR3 reads CSVALRGQGNEQYF. CDR3 nucleotide sequence: TGCAGCGTTGCGCTGCGAGGACAGGGTAACGAGCAGTACTTC.

The V gene is TRBV19, the J gene TRBJ2-1; TRBD1 matches at 7 bases. The CDR3 consists of 12 residues. Trimming cost V 6 bases and J 7 bases; bases outside gene matches: 3. CDR1 is LNHDA and CDR2 is SQIVND in the germline V gene (reference sequence). The CDR3 sequence is CASSTDRNEQFF. The CDR3 DNA follows: TGTGCCAGTAGCACGGACAGGAATGAGCAGTTCTTC.

V usage is TRBV27 and J usage is TRBJ1-2; D gene ambiguous. The V end was cut by 1 base, the J end by 1 base, with 4 bases between. Germline CDR1 and CDR2: MNHEY and SMNVEV (reference sequence). The CDR3 covers 13 residues. The CDR3 bases are TGTGCCAGCAGTTTATTCCATAACTATGGCTACACCTTC. Translating it yields CASSLFHNYGYTF.

J is TRBJ2-2 and V is TRBV27, with 8 bases fitting TRBD2. V shed 6 bases and J 1 base; nucleotides not matched to a gene: 4. The CDR3 consists of 15 residues. Germline V gene lookup returns CDR1 MNHEY and CDR2 SMNVEV (reference sequence). The CDR3 DNA follows: TGTGCCAGCAGCCCGAGCGGGAGGAACACCGGGGAGCTGTTTTTT. This codes for CASSPSGRNTGELFF.

The J gene is TRBJ2-7, the V gene TRBV6-2 or TRBV6-3; D is perhaps TRBD2 (6 bases). Germline assignment: CDR1 MNHEY and CDR2 SVGEGT. V was pared by 5 bases and J by 0 bases, with 20 bases between. There are 17 residues in the CDR3. The CDR3 DNA reads as TGTGCCAGCAGTCTAAGACCCAGCGGGCGGAGCTCCTACGAGCAGTACTTC. Translated: CASSLRPSGRSSYEQYF.

V is TRBV19 and J is TRBJ1-5; tentatively, D is TRBD1 (5 bases). Trimming removed 1 base at V and 4 bases at J, with 14 bases between. The germline V gene has CDR1 LNHDA and CDR2 SQIVND (reference sequence). The CDR3 loop spans 16 amino acids. The CDR3 here is CASSIGGRARNQPQHF. The CDR3 nucleotides read TGTGCCAGTAGTATAGGCGGCAGGGCACGTAATCAGCCCCAGCATTTT.

V gene TRBV25-1 combines with J gene TRBJ1-1, with a weak D call TRBD1 (5 bases). The V gene lost 6 bases and the J gene lost 1 base, with 9 bases spanning the gap. Germline V gene lookup returns CDR1 MGHDK and CDR2 SYGVNS. This CDR3 spans 13 amino acids. This chain's CDR3 is CASRWDWNTEAFF. DNA for the CDR3: TGTGCCAGCAGGTGGGACTGGAACACTGAAGCTTTCTTT.

The rearrangement joins TRBV6-5 to TRBJ2-5; 7 bases align to TRBD2. CDR3 length: 14 amino acids. Looked up from germline, CDR1 is MNHEY and CDR2 is SVGAGI. V trimming: 8 bases; J trimming: 4 bases; junction bases outside the gene matches: 10. CDR3 sequence: CASHPHGGRETQYF. CDR3 bases: TGTGCCAGCCATCCACATGGCGGGAGAGAGACCCAGTACTTC.